This is a list of T cell receptor beta chains from one sample in a study of blood T cell repertoires in COVID-19. Profiled with immunoSEQ multiplex PCR; TCRdb holds only in-frame clones, not every one. The sample records about 120,000 clones, 85% to 90% being singletons. The sequencing input was peripheral blood. These receptors all come from a man between 60 and 70 years old with COVID-19, enrolled during active disease. Both conserved end residues are part of each CDR3. A D gene is named only where the DNA matches it firmly. Size tells how often a clone was seen (once, few, many) or the class of an expanded clone, and some rows leave it out.

TRBJ2-5,TRBV27,NA,once,TGTGCCAGCAGTTTATACGGAGAGGAAGAGACCCAGTACTTC,CASSLYGEEETQYF
TRBJ1-5,TRBV30,TRBD1,NA,TGTGCCTGGAGTGTAAGGGGGCGTCAGCCCCAGCATTTT,CAWSVRGRQPQHF
TRBJ1-1,TRBV6-5,NA,few,TGTGCCAGCAGAAGAACAGGGCCGAACACTGAAGCTTTCTTT,CASRRTGPNTEAFF
TRBJ1-1,TRBV28,NA,NA,TGTGCCAGCACCACCCGCCTCAGGGGCGAAGCTTTCTTT,CASTTRLRGEAFF
TRBJ1-1,TRBV5-1,NA,NA,TGCGCCAGCAGCCCCCTGACACAGAACACTGAAGCTTTCTTT,CASSPLTQNTEAFF
TRBJ1-1,TRBV12-3/TRBV12-4,NA,NA,TGTGCCAGCAGCCTCTTCAGGGGCACTGAAGCTTTCTTT,CASSLFRGTEAFF
TRBJ2-5,TRBV9,NA,once,TGTGCCAGCAGCGCCGAACTCACAGAGACCCAGTACTTC,CASSAELTETQYF
TRBJ2-3,TRBV20-1,NA,NA,TGCAGTGCTAGGCGAACAGATACGCAGTATTTT,CSARRTDTQYF
TRBJ1-1,TRBV4-3,NA,NA,TGCGCCAGCAGCCATCCTACCCTGGACTACACTGAAGCTTTCTTT,CASSHPTLDYTEAFF
TRBJ2-5,TRBV5-1,NA,NA,TGCGCCAGCAGCTTCCAGGGCTCTCTCCAAGAGACCCAGTACTTC,CASSFQGSLQETQYF
TRBJ1-4,TRBV6-5,TRBD1,NA,TGTGCCAGCAGTTATGAGGGACAGGCTAATGAAAAACTGTTTTTT,CASSYEGQANEKLFF
TRBJ1-1,TRBV6-2/TRBV6-3,TRBD1,NA,TGTGCCAGCAGTTACCAGCATGGACAGGGGATGAACACTGAAGCTTTCTTT,CASSYQHGQGMNTEAFF
TRBJ2-2,TRBV5-6,NA,NA,TGTGCCAGCTCCGCGGGCAGGAGCGCGAACACCGGGGAGCTGTTTTTT,CASSAGRSANTGELFF
TRBJ1-5,TRBV19,TRBD1,NA,TGTGCCAGTAGTACAGGGGGCTATCAGCCCCAGCATTTT,CASSTGGYQPQHF
TRBJ1-2,TRBV3-1/TRBV3-2,NA,NA,TGTGCCAGCAGCCCTTTGACAGAAAACTATGGCTACACCTTC,CASSPLTENYGYTF
TRBJ1-1,TRBV30,TRBD1,NA,TGTGCCTGGGGACAGGGTTATAACACTGAAGCTTTCTTT,CAWGQGYNTEAFF
TRBJ1-3,TRBV10-3,NA,NA,TGTGCCATCAGTGGCTCCCCCAGCGACTTCTCTGGAAACACCATATATTTT,CAISGSPSDFSGNTIYF
TRBJ2-5,TRBV10-3,TRBD2,NA,TGTGCCATCAGTGACAGACTAGCGGGGGGCCCCAGGGTCCAAGAGACCCAGTACTTC,CAISDRLAGGPRVQETQYF
TRBJ2-1,TRBV28,TRBD1,NA,TGTGCCAGCATCCAAGTCAGGGGGCGCGTTGGCAATGAGCAGTTCTTC,CASIQVRGRVGNEQFF
TRBJ1-1,TRBV5-1,NA,NA,TGCGCCAGCAGCGCCAAGCCGGGACAAATGAACACTGAAGCTTTCTTT,CASSAKPGQMNTEAFF
TRBJ2-2,TRBV19,NA,NA,TGTGCCAGCAGAAACAACACCGGGGAGCTGTTTTTT,CASRNNTGELFF
TRBJ1-4,TRBV9,NA,NA,TGTGCCAGCAGCTCACGGGGGAGTAATGAAAAACTGTTTTTT,CASSSRGSNEKLFF
TRBJ1-1,TRBV9,TRBD1,NA,TGTGCCAGCAGCCCATTGACAGGGGGAACTGAAGCTTTCTTT,CASSPLTGGTEAFF
TRBJ1-4,TRBV18,TRBD1,few,TGTGCCAGCTCACCACCGGGGACAGCTAATGAAAAACTGTTTTTT,CASSPPGTANEKLFF
TRBJ2-7,TRBV6-5,NA,NA,TGTGCCAGCCATACGCAGGGAAGCTCCTACGAGCAGTACTTC,CASHTQGSSYEQYF
TRBJ1-4,TRBV27,TRBD1,NA,TGTGCCACTTCACAGGGGCCCGGAAAACTGTTTTTT,CATSQGPGKLFF
TRBJ1-3,TRBV27,NA,few,TGTGCCAGCAGGCGTATCGGGTCTGGAAACACCATATATTTT,CASRRIGSGNTIYF
TRBJ1-2,TRBV7-2,TRBD1,NA,TGTGCCAGCAGCGGACGGACAGGGTTTAACTATGGCTACACCTTC,CASSGRTGFNYGYTF
TRBJ1-1,TRBV27,TRBD1,NA,TGTGCCAGCAGCTCTTTGACAGGGGGGAACACTGAAGCTTTCTTT,CASSSLTGGNTEAFF
TRBJ2-5,TRBV19,TRBD1,NA,TGTGCCAGTACTTCGAGGACAGGGAATAGAGAGACCCAGTACTTC,CASTSRTGNRETQYF
TRBJ2-7,TRBV2,NA,NA,TGTGCCAGCAGTGTTGACAGCCGCGAGCAGTACTTC,CASSVDSREQYF
TRBJ1-5,TRBV7-9,TRBD1,NA,TGTGCCAGCAGCGGGACAGGGATGGAGGCAAATCAGCCCCAGCATTTT,CASSGTGMEANQPQHF
TRBJ1-3,TRBV5-1,TRBD1,NA,TGCGCCAGCAGCTTGGGAGGGGGCGCAGGAAACACCATATATTTT,CASSLGGGAGNTIYF
TRBJ1-2,TRBV7-2,NA,NA,TGTGCCAGCAGCTTAGCGGGTAATCAGGACTATGGCTACACCTTC,CASSLAGNQDYGYTF
TRBJ2-3,TRBV7-2,NA,once,TGTGCCAGCAGCTTAGTGGGGGGGGCGGGAGATACGCAGTATTTT,CASSLVGGAGDTQYF
TRBJ1-1,TRBV3-1/TRBV3-2,NA,once,TGTGCCAGCAGCCAAGGAGCGTCACAGAACACTGAAGCTTTCTTT,CASSQGASQNTEAFF
TRBJ2-5,TRBV4-2,TRBD2,NA,TGTGCCAGCAGCCACGGTAGCGGGGGGAACCAAGAGACCCAGTACTTC,CASSHGSGGNQETQYF
TRBJ1-3,TRBV7-8,NA,NA,TGTGCCAGCATCCCCCGCTCTGGAAACACCATATATTTT,CASIPRSGNTIYF